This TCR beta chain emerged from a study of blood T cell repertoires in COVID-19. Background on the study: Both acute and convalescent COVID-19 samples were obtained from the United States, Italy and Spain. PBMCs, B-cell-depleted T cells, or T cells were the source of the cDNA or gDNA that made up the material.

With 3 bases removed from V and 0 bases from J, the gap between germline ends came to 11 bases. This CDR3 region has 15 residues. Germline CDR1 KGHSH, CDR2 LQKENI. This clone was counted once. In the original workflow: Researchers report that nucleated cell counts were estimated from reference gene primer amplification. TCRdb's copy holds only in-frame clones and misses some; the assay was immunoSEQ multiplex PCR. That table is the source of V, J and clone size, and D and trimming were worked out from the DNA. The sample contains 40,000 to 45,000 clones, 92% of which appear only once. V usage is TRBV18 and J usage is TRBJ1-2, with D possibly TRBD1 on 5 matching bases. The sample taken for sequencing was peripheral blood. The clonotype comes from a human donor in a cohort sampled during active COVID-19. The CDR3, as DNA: TGTGCCAGCTCACCCGACAGAGTCCCTAACTATGGCTACACCTTC. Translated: CASSPDRVPNYGYTF.